This TCR beta chain was observed in a study of vaccination and CD4 T cells after COVID-19. About the study: Post-COVID draws came a median 101 days after diagnosis (range 35 to 161).

Germline V gives CDR1 SGHVS, CDR2 FQNEAQ. The CDR3 is 14 residues long. Trimming took 2 bases from V and 7 from J, leaving 9 bases between them. Overall study findings and caveats: With convalescent patients, a median approximately 90% of reactive clones emerged solely after vaccination. Reactive clonotype counts went from median roughly 20 after infection to 38 after vaccination, nonsignificantly.

Treatment described: approximately 9-day PBMC culture with coronavirus spike peptide pools or control peptides (ViraFEST assay). CD4+ T cells of the unexposed donor were collected before the COVID-19 pandemic (2011-2018). Unexposed-donor CD4+ T cells were probed with SARS-CoV-2 S/N and four cold-coronavirus spikes, cells permitting. Note on this clonotype: No antigen is known for it.

At the Johns Hopkins FTIC core, DNA taken from cultured CD4+ T cells was sequenced by way of the Oncomine TCR Beta short-read assay. TCRdb called the PCR reads again in MiXCR, with one record for every CDR3 protein. The data hold 4,000 to 5,000 distinct CDR3 sequences, with about 32% observed a single time. The sequence was collected from a human donor in good health. The sequenced material came from CD4+ T cells from blood, cultured in vitro. This chain uses TRBV7-8 with TRBJ1-6, with no clear D. The CDR3 loop is CASSLNRENSPLHF. For the CDR3, the DNA is TGTGCCAGCAGCTTAAACCGTGAGAATTCACCCCTCCACTTT.